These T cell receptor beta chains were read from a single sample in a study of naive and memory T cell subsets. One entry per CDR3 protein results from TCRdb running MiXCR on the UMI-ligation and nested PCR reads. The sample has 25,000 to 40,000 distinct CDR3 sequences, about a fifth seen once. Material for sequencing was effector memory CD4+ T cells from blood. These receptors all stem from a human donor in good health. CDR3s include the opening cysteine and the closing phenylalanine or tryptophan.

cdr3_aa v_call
CASSFASRHNEQFF TRBV12-3/TRBV12-4
CASSDLDQPQHF TRBV7-9
CASSYRTEAFF TRBV6-2/TRBV6-3
CASSLRLPSLQYF TRBV11-2
CASSSNAGFSNYGYTF TRBV6-5
CASSREVAYEQYF TRBV13
CASSFGGTTGELFF TRBV7-9
CASSPRGRHSPLHF TRBV28
CSARGGQNNQPQHF TRBV20-1
CASSFAGYDGELFF TRBV27
CASSLEGSPNQPQHF TRBV12-3/TRBV12-4
CASGSGPAGVNEQFF TRBV12-5
CSASGDLTGELFF TRBV20-1
CSAPKPAGDETQYF TRBV20-1
CASSHSLRGAKNIQYF TRBV6-5
CASRGGLAKNIQYF TRBV6-5
CASRTSGSSYNEQFF TRBV12-3/TRBV12-4
CSAPWASGYQNEQFF TRBV20-1
CASSPERQGLFYEQYF TRBV5-8
CASSEYGGGNTIYF TRBV14
CADGKGDYSGDQPQHF TRBV7-3
CSVAGGGQPQHF TRBV29-1
CAIGTAYNSPLHF TRBV10-3
CASSPRTSGSRNEQFF TRBV2
CASSSRTSGDVRKDNEQFF TRBV7-9
CAWIAPSTDTQYF TRBV30
CASSPRGPDEQYF TRBV18
CASAPGLAVGELFF TRBV7-3
CASSEALLRYF TRBV2
CASSVSGSPETQYF TRBV9
CASSLTGQLGNTIYF TRBV27
CASSLRQGRGNNEQFF TRBV13
CASSTRTGQNTDTQYF TRBV27
CASSRTLVSPETQYF TRBV19
CASSLPQGASTEAFF TRBV7-8
CASSLDPGTGELFF TRBV7-7
CASSLRGGNSNEKLFF TRBV5-1
CASTIGLGKNNEQFF TRBV27
CASSLGGTLRAEAFF TRBV27
CASSPRTGGAEETQYF TRBV7-2